Sequencing of this T cell receptor beta chain was carried out in a study of molecular identifiers for immune sequencing clone quantification. At least ten counts were recorded for this clonotype. Previously described methods and listed TCR primers were employed for the bulk TCR libraries. TCRdb independently ran MiXCR on the PCR reads; one entry per CDR3 protein. The sample holds over 85,000 distinct CDR3 sequences; approximately 22% are singletons and the top ten take 1% to 1.2%. Trimming stripped 6 bases from V and 6 bases from J, with 24 bases between. Germline V lookup: CDR1 DFQATT, CDR2 SNEGSKA (reference sequence). This CDR3 has 16 amino acids.

Input material: naive CD8+ T cells from blood, with Jurkat cell RNA spiked in. Stated subset: FACS-sorted CD8+CD4-CCR7+CD45RA+ naive T cells. The chain recombines TRBV20-1 with TRBJ1-5, with D possibly TRBD1 on 5 matching bases. The TCR was taken from a human donor in good health. Some libraries in this study had Jurkat cell RNA spiked in. In nucleotides, the CDR3 is TGCAGTGCCATAAGCGGTGGCTGGGGGGTCAGTCAGCCCCAGCATTTT. This gives the protein CSAISGGWGVSQPQHF.